The source of this T cell receptor (beta chain) is a study of T cells in Graves' hyperthyroidism and ophthalmopathy. This clonotype has a handful of counts. Its cognate antigen is unknown. Inclusion characteristics of ophthalmopathy patients comprised a Clinical Activity Score of at least 3, a NOSPECS grade of at least 4, and duration under 3 months. Clinical symptoms, serum thyroxine and TRAb, thyroid ultrasound and orbital computed tomography were used for the diagnoses. General study results and limits: A 13 V-J signature model discriminated ophthalmopathy versus stable hyperthyroidism. Median prediction lead before ophthalmopathy onset was 5.5 to 7 months with the model.

V was trimmed by 0 bases and J by 2 bases, leaving 14 bases between them. CDR1 and CDR2 (germline): MNHNY, SVGAGI (reference sequence). This CDR3 has 17 residues. What was amplified from RNA transcripts were TCR beta CDR3 regions. First-round RT-PCR targeting the TCR CDR3 was performed with the HTBI primer set. TCRdb reprocessed the multiplex PCR reads via MiXCR and lists one record per CDR3 protein. The sample holds 350,000 to 400,000 distinct CDR3 sequences, around 18% seen once. The sample taken for sequencing was blood. The clonotype originates from a man aged 18 to 30 with Graves' ophthalmopathy. The genes are TRBV6-6 and TRBJ1-3; D is unresolved. The CDR3 sequence is CASSYSNPSTPGNTIYF. The DNA for the CDR3 is TGTGCCAGCAGTTACTCGAACCCCTCAACGCCTGGAAACACCATATATTTT.